This T cell receptor beta chain was sequenced during a study of cytomegalovirus exposure and HLA in healthy donors. Overall study: The same platform was used for the 110 or so validation repertoires as for the approximately 610 first-cohort repertoires, as reported in a later analysis.

The data were produced by immunoSEQ multiplex PCR, yet TCRdb's version contains in-frame clones alone and is incomplete. The table lists more than 150,000 clones, 85% to 90% of them singletons, with 2.5% to 3% in the top ten. Material: PBMCs. This clonotype was obtained from a young man in good health and CMV-seronegative.

The CDR3 sequence is CASSGSATDTQYF. Written as DNA, the CDR3 is TGTGCCAGCTCCGGGAGCGCCACAGATACGCAGTATTTT. This chain links TRBV18 with TRBJ2-3; D is possibly TRBD2 (6 bases). The ends were cut back, 6 bases at V and 2 bases at J, with 9 bases in the middle. Germline V gene data show CDR1 as KGHSH and CDR2 as LQKENI. The CDR3 spans 13 residues.